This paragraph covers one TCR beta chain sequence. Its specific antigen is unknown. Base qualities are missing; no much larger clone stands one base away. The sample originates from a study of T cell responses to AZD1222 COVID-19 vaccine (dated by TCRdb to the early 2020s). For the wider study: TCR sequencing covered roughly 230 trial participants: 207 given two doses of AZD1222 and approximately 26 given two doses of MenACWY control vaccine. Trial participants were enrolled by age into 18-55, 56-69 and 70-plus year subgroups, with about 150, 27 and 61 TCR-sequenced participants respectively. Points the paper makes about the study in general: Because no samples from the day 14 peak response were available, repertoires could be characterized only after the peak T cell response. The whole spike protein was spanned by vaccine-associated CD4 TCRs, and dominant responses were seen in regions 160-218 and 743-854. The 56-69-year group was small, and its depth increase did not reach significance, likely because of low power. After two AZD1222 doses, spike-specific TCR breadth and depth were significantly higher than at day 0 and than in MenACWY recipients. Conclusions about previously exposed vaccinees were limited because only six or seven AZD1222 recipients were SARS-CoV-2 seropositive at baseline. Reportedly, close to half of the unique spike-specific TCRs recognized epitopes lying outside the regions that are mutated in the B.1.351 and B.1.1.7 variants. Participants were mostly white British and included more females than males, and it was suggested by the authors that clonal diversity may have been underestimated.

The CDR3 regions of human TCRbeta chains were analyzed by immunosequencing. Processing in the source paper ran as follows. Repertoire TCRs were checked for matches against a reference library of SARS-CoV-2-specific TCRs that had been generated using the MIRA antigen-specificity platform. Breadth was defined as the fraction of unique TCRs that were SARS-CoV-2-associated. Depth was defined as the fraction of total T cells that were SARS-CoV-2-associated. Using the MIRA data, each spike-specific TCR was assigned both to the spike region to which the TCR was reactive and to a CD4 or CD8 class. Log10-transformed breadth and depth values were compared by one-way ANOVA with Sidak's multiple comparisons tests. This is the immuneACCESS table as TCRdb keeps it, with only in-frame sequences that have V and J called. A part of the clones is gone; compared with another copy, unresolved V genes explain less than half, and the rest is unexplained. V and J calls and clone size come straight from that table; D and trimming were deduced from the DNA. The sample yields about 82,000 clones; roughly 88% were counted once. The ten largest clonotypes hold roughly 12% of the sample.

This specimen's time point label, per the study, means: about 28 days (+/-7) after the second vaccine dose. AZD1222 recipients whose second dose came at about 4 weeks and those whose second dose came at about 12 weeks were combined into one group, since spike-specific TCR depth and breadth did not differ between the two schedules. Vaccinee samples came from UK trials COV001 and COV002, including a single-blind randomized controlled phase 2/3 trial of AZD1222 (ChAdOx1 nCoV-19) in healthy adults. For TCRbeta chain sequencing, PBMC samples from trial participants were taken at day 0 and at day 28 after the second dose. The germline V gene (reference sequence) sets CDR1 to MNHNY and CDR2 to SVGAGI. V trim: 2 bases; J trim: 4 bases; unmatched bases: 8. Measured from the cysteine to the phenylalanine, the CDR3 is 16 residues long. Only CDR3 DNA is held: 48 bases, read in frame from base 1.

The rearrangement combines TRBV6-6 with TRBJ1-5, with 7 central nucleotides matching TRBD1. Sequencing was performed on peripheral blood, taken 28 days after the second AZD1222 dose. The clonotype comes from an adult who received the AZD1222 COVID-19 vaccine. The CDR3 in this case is CASSYPAGGGNQPQHF. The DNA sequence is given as TGTGCCAGCAGTTACCCGGCAGGGGGTGGGAATCAGCCCCAGCATTTT.